This T cell receptor beta chain was observed in a study of identical twins. Findings of the study overall: There was an excess of low generation probability in the out-of-frame alpha sequences that twins shared. Cord blood beta clonotypes present at high abundance carried fewer insertions; no such pattern appeared in memory repertoires. Its conclusions, products of cross-sectional statistical analysis, did not come from following the same donors.

The CDR3 consists of 18 residues. Germline trimming cut 5 bases from V and 0 bases from J; bases unmatched to any gene: 8. CDR1 is MNHNS, CDR2 SASEGT, per germline. A universal primer site arose from template switching, and cDNA bore unique molecular identifiers. TCRdb reprocessed the 5' RACE reads via MiXCR and lists one record per CDR3 protein. The sample includes around 140,000 distinct CDR3 sequences, roughly 3.5% of them seen just once. This clonotype was seen many times. Its antigen is not identified. The sequence was obtained from a man aged 18 to 30 in good health. The gene calls are TRBV6-1 and TRBJ2-6, with TRBD1 matching 9 bases. The sequenced sample consisted of memory T cells sorted from blood. CDR3 nucleotides: TGTGCCAGCAGTCCAAGACAGGGGGTCCACTCTGGGGCCAACGTCCTGACTTTC. This gives the protein CASSPRQGVHSGANVLTF.